This TCR beta chain was obtained from a study of T cells in localized non-small cell lung cancer. Points from the study as a whole: Adjacent uninvolved lung had the highest clonality, suggesting focused antigen responses. Detection in adjacent lung was observed for a median roughly 62 of the top 100 tumor clones. An association was observed between higher blood T cell density and longer overall survival.

The ends were cut back, 5 bases at V and 0 bases at J, with 11 bases in the middle. Germline-derived CDR1 and CDR2 are PRHDT and FYEKMQ (reference sequence). The CDR3 sequence is 16 residues long. TCRdb keeps only in-frame clones here, not all; method: immunoSEQ multiplex PCR. Of about 31,000 clones listed, nearly 90% are singletons. Of note for this clone: Its target is unknown.

The V and J genes are TRBV13 and TRBJ2-6, with D perhaps matching TRBD2 (5 bases). This clonotype originated in a woman aged 40-69 years with stage III lung adenocarcinoma. The material was peripheral blood mononuclear cells, obtained before any cancer treatment. CDR3 nucleotide sequence: TGTGCCAGCAGCCTTGACCGGGGCTCTGGGGCCAACGTCCTGACTTTC. It codes for CASSLDRGSGANVLTF.